This record covers a single T cell receptor (beta chain). Its antigen is unknown. The data stem from a study of beta chain features in type 1 diabetes. Points from the study as a whole: TCRB CDR3s were moderately but significantly shorter in Type 1 diabetes patients in all four CD4+ subsets.

Germline V gene data show CDR1 as SGHRS and CDR2 as YFSETQ. The CDR3 has 16 amino acids. Trimming took off 0 bases at V and 3 bases at J, with 14 bases between the two ends. The isolated RNA, all of it, was reverse transcribed, so expressed TCRB transcripts were what got sequenced. The assay was immunoSEQ multiplex PCR, and TCRdb's table has in-frame clones only and misses some. The sample yields approximately 170,000 clones, around 7.9% seen once. The sequenced sample consisted of central memory CD4+ T cells from blood. The sequence came from a man aged 18 to 30 with type 1 diabetes. The chain is built from TRBV5-1 and TRBJ2-3; tentative D call: TRBD1 (5 bases). The CDR3 loop reads CASSLGQGSETDTQYF. The CDR3, as DNA: TGCGCCAGCAGCTTGGGGCAGGGAAGTGAAACAGATACGCAGTATTTT.